The sequence of this TCR beta chain was determined in a study of regulatory T cells in long-lasting Graves disease. Construction of TCR beta libraries relied on iRepertoire HTBI primers and on Arm-PCR targeting CDR3 regions. TCRdb analysed the multiplex PCR reads with MiXCR anew, one entry per CDR3 protein. The sample has 420,000 or so distinct CDR3 sequences, 15% to 20% seen once. As for time point: newly diagnosed GD, antithyroid drugs for less than 3 months. PBMC RNA served as the TCR library source. Investigators report Graves' disease was diagnosed under American Thyroid Association guidelines. Germline loops: CDR1 MNHEY, CDR2 SVGEGT. Trimming stripped 5 bases from V and 9 bases from J, with 14 bases between. The CDR3 runs to 14 residues. This clonotype came up many times. Another study also made use of these data, one on T cells in Graves' hyperthyroidism and ophthalmopathy.

V and J are TRBV6-2 or TRBV6-3 and TRBJ1-6; D unresolved. The input for sequencing was peripheral blood mononuclear cells (PBMCs), taken at new diagnosis, from a patient treated with antithyroid drugs. The source is a woman younger than 35 with Graves disease. The DNA of the CDR3 is TGTGCCAGCAGTGAAGGGCCAGGCCGTTCACCCCTCCACTTT. It is translated as CASSEGPGRSPLHF.